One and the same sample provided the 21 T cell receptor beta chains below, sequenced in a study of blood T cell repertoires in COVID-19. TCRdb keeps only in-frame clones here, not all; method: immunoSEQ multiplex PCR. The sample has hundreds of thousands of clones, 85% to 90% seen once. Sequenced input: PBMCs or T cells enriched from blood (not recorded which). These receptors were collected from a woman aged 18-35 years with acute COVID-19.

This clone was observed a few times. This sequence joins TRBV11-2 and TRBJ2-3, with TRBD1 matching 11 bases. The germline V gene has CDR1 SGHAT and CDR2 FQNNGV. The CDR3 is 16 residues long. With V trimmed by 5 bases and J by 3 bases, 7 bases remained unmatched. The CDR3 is CASSQVDRGPTDTQYF. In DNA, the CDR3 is TGTGCCAGCAGCCAAGTGGACAGGGGGCCAACAGATACGCAGTATTTT.

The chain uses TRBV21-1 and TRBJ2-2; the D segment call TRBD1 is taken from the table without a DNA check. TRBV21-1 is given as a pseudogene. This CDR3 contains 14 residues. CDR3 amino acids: CASTDRGGTGELFF. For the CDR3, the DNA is TGTGCCAGTACTGACAGGGGCGGCACCGGGGAGCTGTTTTTT.

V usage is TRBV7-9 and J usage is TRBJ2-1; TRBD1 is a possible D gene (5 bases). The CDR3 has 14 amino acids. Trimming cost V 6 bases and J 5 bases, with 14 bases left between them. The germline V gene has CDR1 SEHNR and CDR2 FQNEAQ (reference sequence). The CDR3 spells CASRPRTGDNEQFF. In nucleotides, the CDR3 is TGTGCCAGCAGACCCAGAACAGGAGACAATGAGCAGTTCTTC.

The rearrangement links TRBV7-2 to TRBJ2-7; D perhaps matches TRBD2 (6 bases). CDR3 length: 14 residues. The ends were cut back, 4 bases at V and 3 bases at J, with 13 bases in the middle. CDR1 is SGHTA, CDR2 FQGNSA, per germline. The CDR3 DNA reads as TGTGCCAGCAGCTCACAAAGCGGGTACTACGAGCAGTACTTC. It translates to CASSSQSGYYEQYF.

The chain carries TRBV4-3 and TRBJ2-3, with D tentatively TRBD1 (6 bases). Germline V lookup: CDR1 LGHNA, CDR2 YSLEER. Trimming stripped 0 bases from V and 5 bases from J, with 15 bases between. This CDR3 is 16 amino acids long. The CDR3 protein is CASSQDQGSTGDTQYF. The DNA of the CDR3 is TGCGCCAGCAGCCAAGATCAGGGGTCGACTGGAGATACGCAGTATTTT.

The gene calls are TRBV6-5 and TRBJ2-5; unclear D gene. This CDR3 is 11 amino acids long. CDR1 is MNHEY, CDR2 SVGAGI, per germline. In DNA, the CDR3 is TGTGGGGCCGCCTTTGAGGAGACCCAGTACTTC. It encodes CGAAFEETQYF.

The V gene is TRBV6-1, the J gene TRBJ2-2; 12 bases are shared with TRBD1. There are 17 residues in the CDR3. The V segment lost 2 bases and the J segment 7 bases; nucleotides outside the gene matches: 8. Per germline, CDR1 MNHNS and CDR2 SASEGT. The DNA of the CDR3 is TGTGCCAGCAGTGAAATCCGGGACAGGGGGCGTAACGGGGAGCTGTTTTTT. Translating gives CASSEIRDRGRNGELFF.

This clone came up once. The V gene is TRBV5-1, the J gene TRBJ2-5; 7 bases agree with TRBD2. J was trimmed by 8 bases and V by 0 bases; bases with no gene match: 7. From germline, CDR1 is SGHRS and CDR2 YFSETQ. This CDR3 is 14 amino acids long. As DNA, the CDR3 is TGCGCCAGCAGCTTGGTTAGCGGGTCCGTTACCCAGTACTTC. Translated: CASSLVSGSVTQYF.

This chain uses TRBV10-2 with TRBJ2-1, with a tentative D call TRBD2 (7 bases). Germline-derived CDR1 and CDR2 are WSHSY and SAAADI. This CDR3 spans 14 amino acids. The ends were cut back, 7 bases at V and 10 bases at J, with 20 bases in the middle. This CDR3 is CASTGSGEGGEQFF. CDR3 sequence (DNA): TGCGCCAGCACTGGGTCAGGGGAGGGTGGGGAGCAGTTCTTC.

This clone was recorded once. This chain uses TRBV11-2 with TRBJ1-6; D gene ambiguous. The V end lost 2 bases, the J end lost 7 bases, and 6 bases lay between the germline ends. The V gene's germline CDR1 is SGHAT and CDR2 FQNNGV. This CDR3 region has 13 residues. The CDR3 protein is CASSLSMNSPLHF. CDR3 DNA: TGTGCCAGCAGCTTAAGCATGAATTCACCCCTCCACTTT. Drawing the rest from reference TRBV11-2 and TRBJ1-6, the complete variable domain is EAGVAQSPRYKIIEKRQSVAFWCNPISGHATLYWYQQILGQGPKLLIQFQNNGVVDDSQLPKDRFSAERLKGVDSTLKIQPAKLEDSAVYLCASSLSMNSPLHFGNGTRLTVT.

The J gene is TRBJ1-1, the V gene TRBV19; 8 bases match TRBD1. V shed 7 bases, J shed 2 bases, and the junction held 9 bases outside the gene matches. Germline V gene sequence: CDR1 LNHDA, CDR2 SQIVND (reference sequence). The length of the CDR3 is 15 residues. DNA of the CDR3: TGTGCCAGTACCCAAATCGACAGGGGCAACACTGAAGCTTTCTTT. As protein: CASTQIDRGNTEAFF.

In DNA form, the CDR3 reads TGTGCCAGCAGCCCACGAGAGGACAGGGCGGGAAGGTCTGGAAACACCATATATTTT. Protein: CASSPREDRAGRSGNTIYF. The gene calls are TRBV7-2 and TRBJ1-3; the match to TRBD1 covers 8 bases. Germline-derived CDR1 and CDR2 are SGHTA and FQGNSA. V shed 5 bases and J 1 base; nucleotides not matched to a gene: 16. There are 19 residues in the CDR3.

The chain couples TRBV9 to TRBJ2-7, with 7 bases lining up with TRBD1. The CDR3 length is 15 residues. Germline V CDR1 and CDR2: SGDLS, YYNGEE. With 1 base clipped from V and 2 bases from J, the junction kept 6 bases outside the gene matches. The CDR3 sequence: CASSVTAQGAYEQYF. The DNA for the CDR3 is TGTGCCAGCAGCGTAACTGCCCAGGGGGCCTACGAGCAGTACTTC. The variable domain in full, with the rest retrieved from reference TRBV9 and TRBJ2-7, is DSGVTQTPKHLITATGQRVTLRCSPRSGDLSVYWYQQSLDQGLQFLIQYYNGEERAKGNILERFSAQQFPDLHSELNLSSLELGDSALYFCASSVTAQGAYEQYFGPGTRLTVT.

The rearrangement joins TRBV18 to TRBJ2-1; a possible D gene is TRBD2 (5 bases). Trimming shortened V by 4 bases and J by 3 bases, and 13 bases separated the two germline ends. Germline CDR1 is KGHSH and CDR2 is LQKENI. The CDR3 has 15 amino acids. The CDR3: CASSRGLSVYNEQFF. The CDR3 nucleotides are TGTGCCAGCTCACGAGGACTTAGCGTCTACAATGAGCAGTTCTTC.

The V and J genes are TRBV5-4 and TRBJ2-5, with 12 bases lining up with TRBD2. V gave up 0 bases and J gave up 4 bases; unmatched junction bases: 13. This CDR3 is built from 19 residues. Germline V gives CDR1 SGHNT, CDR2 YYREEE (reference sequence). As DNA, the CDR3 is TGTGCCAGCAGCTTGGCCAGGGCTAGCGGGAGGGGTATGGGAGAGACCCAGTACTTC. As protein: CASSLARASGRGMGETQYF.

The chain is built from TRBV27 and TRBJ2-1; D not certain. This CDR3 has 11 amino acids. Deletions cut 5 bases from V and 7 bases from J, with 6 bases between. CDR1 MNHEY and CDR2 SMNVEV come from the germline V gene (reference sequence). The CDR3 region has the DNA TGTGCCAGCAGTCCCCGGAATGAGCAGTTCTTC. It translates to CASSPRNEQFF.

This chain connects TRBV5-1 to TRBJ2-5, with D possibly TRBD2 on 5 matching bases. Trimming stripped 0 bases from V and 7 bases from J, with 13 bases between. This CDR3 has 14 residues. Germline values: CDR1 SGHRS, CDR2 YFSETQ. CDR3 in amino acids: CASSLEYSRGTQYF. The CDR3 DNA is TGCGCCAGCAGCTTGGAATATAGCCGGGGGACCCAGTACTTC.

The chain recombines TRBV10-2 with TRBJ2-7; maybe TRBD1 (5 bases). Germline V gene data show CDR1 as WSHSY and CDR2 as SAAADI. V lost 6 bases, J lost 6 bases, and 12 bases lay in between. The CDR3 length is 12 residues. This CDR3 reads CASRGRAFEQYF. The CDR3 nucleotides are TGCGCCAGCAGGGGCAGGGCCTTCGAGCAGTACTTC.

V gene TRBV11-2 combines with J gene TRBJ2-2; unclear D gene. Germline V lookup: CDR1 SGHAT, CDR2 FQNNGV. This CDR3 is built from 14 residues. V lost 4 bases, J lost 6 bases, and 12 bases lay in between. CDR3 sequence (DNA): TGTGCCAGCAGCTCGCGCGGAGACCCCGGGGAGCTGTTTTTT. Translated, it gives CASSSRGDPGELFF.

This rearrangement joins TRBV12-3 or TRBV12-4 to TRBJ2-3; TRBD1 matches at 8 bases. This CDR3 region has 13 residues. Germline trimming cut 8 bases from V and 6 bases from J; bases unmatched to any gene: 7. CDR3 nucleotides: TGTGCCAGCGACAGGGGAGGAGGGGATACGCAGTATTTT. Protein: CASDRGGGDTQYF.

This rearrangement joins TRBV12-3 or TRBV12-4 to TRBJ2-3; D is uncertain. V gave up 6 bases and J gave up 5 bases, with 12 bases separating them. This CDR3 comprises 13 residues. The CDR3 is CASSPYLGDTQYF. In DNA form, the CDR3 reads TGTGCCAGCAGCCCGTACCTCGGAGATACGCAGTATTTT.